These 28 T cell receptor beta chains originate from one sample sequenced in a study of CXCR3-negative and CXCR3-positive naive CD8 T cells. General study points: Naive cells positive for CXCR3 carried more hydrophobic TRB CDR3s than CXCR3-negative ones.

Their antigens are not known. UMI-labeled 5' RACE yielded the TRB cDNA libraries. TCRdb reprocessed the 5' RACE reads, keeping one entry per CDR3 protein, no DNA. Its clone listing holds about 140,000 distinct CDR3 sequences. What was sequenced was naive CXCR3+ CD8+ T cells from blood. As to subset: CD45RO-CCR7+CD27+CD95- naive CD8+ T cells expressing CXCR3 (TNR3+). The source of these receptors is a human donor in good health. Some clones in this sample may be carry-over from other donors' samples.

This sequence joins TRBV7-9 and TRBJ2-1; without DNA, the TCRdb call of TRBD1 cannot be checked. The CDR3 sequence is 12 residues long. The germline V gene encodes CDR1 SEHNR and CDR2 FQNEAQ (reference sequence). CDR3 sequence: CASSLRGDEQFF.

The chain couples TRBV9 to TRBJ1-2; the TCRdb D gene call, TRBD1, has no DNA to confirm it. Germline CDR1 and CDR2: SGDLS and YYNGEE. The CDR3 is 12 amino acids. The CDR3 protein is CASSVEQEGYTF.

The chain has TRBV6-5 and TRBJ2-3; the TCRdb call, TRBD2, lacks DNA for checking. CDR1 and CDR2 (germline): MNHEY, SVGAGI. This CDR3 region has 16 residues. CDR3 residues: CASSYVAGTRTDTQYF.

The chain carries TRBV3-1 and TRBJ2-7; TCRdb's D call of TRBD2 is untestable without DNA. Germline CDR1 is LGHDT and CDR2 is YNNKEL (reference sequence). The CDR3 totals 13 residues. This CDR3 reads CASSMGLAYGQYF.

The chain has TRBV11-2 and TRBJ2-3; as DNA is missing, the TRBD1 call by TCRdb cannot be tested. The CDR3 is 16 residues long. The germline gives CDR1 SGHAT, CDR2 FQNNGV. CDR3 residues: CASSLAPGKGTDTQYF.

J is TRBJ2-7 and V is TRBV20-1. The CDR3 has 13 residues. Per the germline V gene, CDR1 is DFQATT and CDR2 is SNEGSKA (reference sequence). The CDR3 spells CSARFSGSYEQYF.

The chain is built from TRBV7-9 and TRBJ2-7; checking the TCRdb D call of TRBD1 is not possible without DNA. Germline CDR1 is SEHNR and CDR2 is FQNEAQ (reference sequence). The CDR3 length is 13 residues. This chain's CDR3 is CASSSLETRRGHF.

The CDR3: CASSRDTYGYTF. This chain links TRBV7-9 with TRBJ1-2; TCRdb outputs TRBD1, but without DNA this stays unchecked. Germline V lookup: CDR1 SEHNR, CDR2 FQNEAQ (reference sequence). The CDR3 loop spans 12 amino acids. The full variable domain, its missing parts supplied by reference TRBV7-9 and TRBJ1-2, is DTGVSQNPRHKITKRGQNVTFRCDPISEHNRLYWYRQTLGQGPEFLTYFQNEAQLEKSRLLSDRFSAERPKGSFSTLEIQRTEQGDSAMYLCASSRDTYGYTFGSGTRLTVV.

The rearrangement links TRBV18 to TRBJ1-4. The V gene's germline CDR1 is KGHSH and CDR2 LQKENI. The CDR3 has 17 amino acids. The CDR3 spells CASSPPGLGATNEKLFF. Complete variable domain (other parts from reference TRBV18 and TRBJ1-4): NAGVMQNPRHLVRRRGQEARLRCSPMKGHSHVYWYRQLPEEGLKFMVYLQKENIIDESGMPKERFSAEFPKEGPSILRIQQVVRGDSAAYFCASSPPGLGATNEKLFFGSGTQLSVL.

V is TRBV7-2 and J is TRBJ2-2. Germline CDR1 reads SGHTA; CDR2 reads FQGNSA. This CDR3 spans 14 amino acids. CDR3 sequence: CASSFWTDTGELFF.

The chain has TRBV7-2 and TRBJ1-1. Germline CDR1 is SGHTA and CDR2 is FQGNSA. This CDR3 region has 13 residues. CDR3 sequence: CASSPYGNTEAFF.

The chain has TRBV28 and TRBJ2-1; TCRdb's D gene call, TRBD1, goes unchecked for lack of DNA. The CDR3 has 16 amino acids. Germline values: CDR1 MDHEN, CDR2 SYDVKM. CDR3 region: CASSLIRVQGKMEQFF.

The chain recombines TRBV20-1 with TRBJ2-1; no DNA is available, so the TRBD2 call from TCRdb remains unchecked. CDR3 length: 14 amino acids. Germline CDR1 is DFQATT and CDR2 is SNEGSKA (reference sequence). The CDR3 reads CSASGTSGYNEQFF.

The chain has TRBV7-9 and TRBJ2-4; checking the TCRdb D call of TRBD1 is not possible without DNA. From germline, CDR1 is SEHNR and CDR2 FQNEAQ (reference sequence). The CDR3 is 16 amino acids. The CDR3 loop reads CASSQSQGGFENIQYF.

This chain uses TRBV29-1 with TRBJ2-1; without DNA, the TCRdb call of TRBD1 cannot be checked. The CDR3 spans 13 residues. The V gene's germline CDR1 is SQVTM and CDR2 ANQGSEA. The CDR3 reads CSVVSGVNAEQFF.

The J gene is TRBJ2-5, the V gene TRBV20-1; TCRdb's D call, TRBD2, is unchecked because there is no DNA. CDR1 DFQATT and CDR2 SNEGSKA come from the germline V gene (reference sequence). CDR3 length equals 15 residues. CDR3 protein: CSAREMGLVSETQYF.

The rearrangement uses TRBV25-1 and TRBJ2-5. The germline V gene encodes CDR1 MGHDK and CDR2 SYGVNS. CDR3 length equals 11 residues. The CDR3 reads CARGVRKTQYF.

The chain joins TRBV9 to TRBJ2-3; TCRdb gives TRBD1 as the D gene, but with no DNA this cannot be confirmed. The CDR3 spans 17 residues. Per the germline V gene, CDR1 is SGDLS and CDR2 is YYNGEE. The CDR3 loop is CASSVTQTGPDTDTQYF.

V and J are TRBV5-6 and TRBJ2-4; lacking DNA, the TRBD1 call made by TCRdb goes unchecked. Germline V gene lookup returns CDR1 SGHDT and CDR2 YYEEEE. There are 15 residues in the CDR3. The CDR3 reads CASSLWGGPKNIQYF.

The chain is built from TRBV4-1 and TRBJ2-1; the TCRdb D gene call, TRBD1, has no DNA to confirm it. CDR3 length: 17 residues. CDR1 and CDR2 from the germline V gene are MGHRA and YSYEKL. The CDR3 loop reads CASSQGGSGTVYNEQFF.

The chain recombines TRBV21-1 with TRBJ1-2; without DNA, the TCRdb call of TRBD1 cannot be checked. TRBV21-1 is a pseudogene. The CDR3 runs to 15 residues. CDR3 sequence: CASSKGIDRNYGYTF.

The chain links TRBV5-1 to TRBJ2-3. Germline V lookup: CDR1 SGHRS, CDR2 YFSETQ. The CDR3 is made up of 17 amino acids. CDR3 amino acids: CASSFGTISANTDTQYF.

J is TRBJ2-1 and V is TRBV27. Looked up from germline, CDR1 is MNHEY and CDR2 is SMNVEV (reference sequence). The CDR3 consists of 18 residues. CDR3 protein: CASSLSRFQNFLDNEQFF.

The chain carries TRBV5-1 and TRBJ2-1. The CDR3 contains 13 residues. Per the germline V gene, CDR1 is SGHRS and CDR2 is YFSETQ. The CDR3: CASRESSYNEQFF.

This rearrangement joins TRBV7-6 to TRBJ2-7; TCRdb calls TRBD2, which cannot be checked without DNA. Germline CDR1 and CDR2: SGHVS and FNYEAQ. CDR3 length equals 17 residues. The CDR3 sequence is CASSLASGRYTSYEQYF.

The V and J genes are TRBV20-1 and TRBJ2-1. The CDR3 has 12 residues. Germline V lookup: CDR1 DFQATT, CDR2 SNEGSKA (reference sequence). This chain's CDR3 is CSARGVDNEQFF.

This chain joins TRBV4-1 and TRBJ1-1; the D gene TCRdb calls, TRBD1, cannot be checked with no DNA. CDR1 and CDR2 (germline): MGHRA, YSYEKL. There are 17 residues in the CDR3. The CDR3 reads CASSPTGTHNPNTEAFF.

The rearrangement uses TRBV27 and TRBJ1-4. Germline V CDR1 and CDR2: MNHEY, SMNVEV (reference sequence). This CDR3 contains 15 residues. The CDR3 reads CASSLYPGEGEKLFF. Full variable domain (outside the CDR3, taken from reference TRBV27 and TRBJ1-4): EAQVTQNPRYLITVTGKKLTVTCSQNMNHEYMSWYRQDPGLGLRQIYYSMNVEVTDKGDVPEGYKVSRKEKRNFPLILESPSPNQTSLYFCASSLYPGEGEKLFFGSGTQLSVL.